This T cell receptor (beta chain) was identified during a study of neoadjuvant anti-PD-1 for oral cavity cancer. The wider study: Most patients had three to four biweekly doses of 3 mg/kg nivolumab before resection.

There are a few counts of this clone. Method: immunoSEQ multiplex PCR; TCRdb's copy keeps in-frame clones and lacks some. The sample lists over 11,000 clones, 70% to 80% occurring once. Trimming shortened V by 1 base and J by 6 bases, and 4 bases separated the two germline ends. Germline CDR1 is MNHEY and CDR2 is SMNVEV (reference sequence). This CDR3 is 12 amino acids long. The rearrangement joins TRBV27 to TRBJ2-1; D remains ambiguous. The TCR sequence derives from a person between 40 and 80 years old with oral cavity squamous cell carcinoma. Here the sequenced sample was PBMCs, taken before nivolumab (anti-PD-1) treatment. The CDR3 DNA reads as TGTGCCAGCAGTTTATATGGCAATGAGCAGTTCTTC. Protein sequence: CASSLYGNEQFF.